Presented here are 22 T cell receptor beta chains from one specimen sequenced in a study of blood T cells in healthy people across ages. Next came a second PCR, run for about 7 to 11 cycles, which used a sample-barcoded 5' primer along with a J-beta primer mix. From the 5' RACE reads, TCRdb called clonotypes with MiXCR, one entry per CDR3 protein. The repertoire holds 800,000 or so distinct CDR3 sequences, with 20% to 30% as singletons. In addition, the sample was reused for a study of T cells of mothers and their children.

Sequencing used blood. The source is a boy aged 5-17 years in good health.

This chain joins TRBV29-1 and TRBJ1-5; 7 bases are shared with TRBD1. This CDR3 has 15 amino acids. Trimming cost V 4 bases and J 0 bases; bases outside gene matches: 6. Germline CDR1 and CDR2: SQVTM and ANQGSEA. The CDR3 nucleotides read TGCAGCGTTGTCTTCACAGGGGATAGCAATCAGCCCCAGCATTTT. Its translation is CSVVFTGDSNQPQHF.

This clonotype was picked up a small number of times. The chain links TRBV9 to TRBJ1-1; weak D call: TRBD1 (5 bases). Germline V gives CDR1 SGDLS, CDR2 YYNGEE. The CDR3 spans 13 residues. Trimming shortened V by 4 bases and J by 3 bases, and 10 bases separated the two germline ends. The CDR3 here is CASSTDRYTEAFF. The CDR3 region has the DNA TGTGCCAGCAGCACAGACAGATACACTGAAGCTTTCTTT.

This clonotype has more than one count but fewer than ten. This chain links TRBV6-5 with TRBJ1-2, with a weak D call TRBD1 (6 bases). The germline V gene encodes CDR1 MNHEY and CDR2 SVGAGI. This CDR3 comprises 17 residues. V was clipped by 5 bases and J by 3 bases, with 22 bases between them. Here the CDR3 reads CASSDRDMTLLHYGYTF. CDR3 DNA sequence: TGTGCCAGCAGTGACCGGGACATGACCTTACTACACTATGGCTACACCTTC.

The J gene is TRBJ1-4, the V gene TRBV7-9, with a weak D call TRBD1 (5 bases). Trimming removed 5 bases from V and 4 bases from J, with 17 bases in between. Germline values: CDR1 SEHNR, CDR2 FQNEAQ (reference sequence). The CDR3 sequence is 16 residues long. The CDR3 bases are TGTGCCAGCAGCCCCACGGGGAGGGGACGTAATGAAAAACTGTTTTTT. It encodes CASSPTGRGRNEKLFF.

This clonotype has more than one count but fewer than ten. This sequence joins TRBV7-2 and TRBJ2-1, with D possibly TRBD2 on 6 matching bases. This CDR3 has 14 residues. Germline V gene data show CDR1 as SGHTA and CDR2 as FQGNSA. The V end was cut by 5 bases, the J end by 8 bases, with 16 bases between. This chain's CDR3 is CASSKRLVIDEQFF. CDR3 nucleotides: TGTGCCAGCAGCAAAAGACTAGTTATCGATGAGCAGTTCTTC.

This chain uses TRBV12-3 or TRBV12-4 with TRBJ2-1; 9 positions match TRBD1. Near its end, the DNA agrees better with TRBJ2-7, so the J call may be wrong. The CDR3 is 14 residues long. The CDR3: CASSLTGGRAEQYF. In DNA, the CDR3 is TGTGCCAGCAGTTTGACAGGGGGAAGGGCCGAGCAGTACTTC.

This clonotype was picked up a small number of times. CDR3: CASSYNRGRAEKLFF. CDR3 DNA: TGTGCCAGCAGTTACAACCGGGGGCGCGCGGAAAAACTGTTTTTT. The chain carries TRBV6-2 or TRBV6-3 and TRBJ1-4, with D tentatively TRBD1 (6 bases). V shed 2 bases and J shed 8 bases, with 15 bases lying between them. There are 15 residues in the CDR3. Germline values: CDR1 MNHEY, CDR2 SVGEGT.

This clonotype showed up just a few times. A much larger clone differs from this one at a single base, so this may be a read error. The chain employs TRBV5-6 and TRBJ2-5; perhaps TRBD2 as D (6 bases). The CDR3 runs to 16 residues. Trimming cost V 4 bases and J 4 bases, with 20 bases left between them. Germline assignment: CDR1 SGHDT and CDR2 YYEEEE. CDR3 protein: CASSEPLGGKRETQYF. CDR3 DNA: TGTGCCAGCAGCGAACCCCTGGGGGGAAAAAGAGAGACCCAGTACTTC. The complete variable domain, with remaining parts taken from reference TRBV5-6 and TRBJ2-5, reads DAGVTQSPTHLIKTRGQQVTLRCSPKSGHDTVSWYQQALGQGPQFIFQYYEEEERQRGNFPDRFSGHQFPNYSSELNVNALLLGDSALYLCASSEPLGGKRETQYFGPGTRLLVL.

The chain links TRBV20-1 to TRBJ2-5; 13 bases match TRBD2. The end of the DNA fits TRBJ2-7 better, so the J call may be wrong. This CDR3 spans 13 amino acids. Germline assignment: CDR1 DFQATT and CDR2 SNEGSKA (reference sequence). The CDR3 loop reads CSAWTSGSGEQYF. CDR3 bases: TGCAGTGCTTGGACTAGCGGGAGCGGCGAGCAGTACTTC.

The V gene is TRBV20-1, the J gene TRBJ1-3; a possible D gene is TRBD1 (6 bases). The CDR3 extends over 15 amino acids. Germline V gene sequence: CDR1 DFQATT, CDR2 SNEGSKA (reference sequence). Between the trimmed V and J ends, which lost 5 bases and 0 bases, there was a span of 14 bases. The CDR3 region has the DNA TGCAGTGCTCCGAAAGGGGGATCCTCTGGAAACACCATATATTTT. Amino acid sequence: CSAPKGGSSGNTIYF.

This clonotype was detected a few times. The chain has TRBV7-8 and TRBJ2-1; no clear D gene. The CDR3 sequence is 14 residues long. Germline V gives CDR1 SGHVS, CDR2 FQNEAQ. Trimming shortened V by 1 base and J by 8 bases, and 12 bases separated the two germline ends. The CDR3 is CASSLVGPGYEQFF. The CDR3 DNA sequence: TGTGCCAGCAGCTTAGTAGGGCCTGGGTATGAGCAGTTCTTC.

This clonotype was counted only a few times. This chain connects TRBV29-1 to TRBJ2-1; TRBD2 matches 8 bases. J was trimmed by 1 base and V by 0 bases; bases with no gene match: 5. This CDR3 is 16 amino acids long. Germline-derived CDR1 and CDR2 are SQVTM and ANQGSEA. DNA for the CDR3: TGCAGCGTTGAAGATCCACTAGCGGCATCCTACAATGAGCAGTTCTTC. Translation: CSVEDPLAASYNEQFF.

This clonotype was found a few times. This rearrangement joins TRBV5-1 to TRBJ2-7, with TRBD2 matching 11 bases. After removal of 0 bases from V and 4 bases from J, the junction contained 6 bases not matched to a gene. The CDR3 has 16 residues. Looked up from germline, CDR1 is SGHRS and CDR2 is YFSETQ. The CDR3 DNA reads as TGCGCCAGCAGCTTGGCTCCCACTAGCGGGGGTTACGAGCAGTACTTC. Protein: CASSLAPTSGGYEQYF.

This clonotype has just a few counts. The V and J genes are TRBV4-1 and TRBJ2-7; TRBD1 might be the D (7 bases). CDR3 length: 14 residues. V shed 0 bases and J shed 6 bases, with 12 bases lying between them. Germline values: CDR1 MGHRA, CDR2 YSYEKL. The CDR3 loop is CASSQDGQGGEQYF. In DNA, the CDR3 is TGCGCCAGCAGCCAAGACGGGCAGGGGGGCGAGCAGTACTTC.

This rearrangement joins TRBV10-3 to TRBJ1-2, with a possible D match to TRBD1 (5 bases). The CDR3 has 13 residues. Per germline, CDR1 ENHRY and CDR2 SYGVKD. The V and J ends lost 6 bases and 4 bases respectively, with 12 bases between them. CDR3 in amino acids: CAIRRQGIYGYTF. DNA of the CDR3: TGTGCCATCAGGCGGCAGGGAATCTATGGCTACACCTTC.

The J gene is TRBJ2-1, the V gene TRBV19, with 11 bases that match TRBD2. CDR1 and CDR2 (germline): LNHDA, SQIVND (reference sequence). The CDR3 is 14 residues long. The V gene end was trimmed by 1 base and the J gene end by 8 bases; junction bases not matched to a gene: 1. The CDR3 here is CASSIATSGDEQFF. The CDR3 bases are TGTGCCAGTAGTATAGCGACTAGCGGGGATGAGCAGTTCTTC.

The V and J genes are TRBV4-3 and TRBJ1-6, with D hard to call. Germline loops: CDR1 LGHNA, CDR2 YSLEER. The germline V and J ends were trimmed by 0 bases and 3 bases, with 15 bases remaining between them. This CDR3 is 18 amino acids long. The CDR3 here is CASSQDLAAASYNSPLHF. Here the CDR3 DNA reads TGCGCCAGCAGCCAAGATTTAGCGGCAGCCAGCTATAATTCACCCCTCCACTTT.

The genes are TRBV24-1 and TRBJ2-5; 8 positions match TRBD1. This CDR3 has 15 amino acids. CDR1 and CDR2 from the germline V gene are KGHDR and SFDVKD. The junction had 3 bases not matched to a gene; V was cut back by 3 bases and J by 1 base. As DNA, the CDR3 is TGTGCCACCAGTGATAGGACAGGGCCCCAAGAGACCCAGTACTTC. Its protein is CATSDRTGPQETQYF.

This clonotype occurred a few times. This CDR3 is CASSYSKGGRSPLHF. The CDR3, as DNA: TGTGCCAGCAGTTACTCGAAGGGGGGAAGATCACCCCTCCACTTT. This chain uses TRBV6-6 with TRBJ1-6; the D gene is possibly TRBD1 (6 bases). There are 15 residues in the CDR3. V was trimmed by 0 bases and J by 10 bases, leaving 13 bases between them. Per the germline V gene, CDR1 is MNHNY and CDR2 is SVGAGI (reference sequence).

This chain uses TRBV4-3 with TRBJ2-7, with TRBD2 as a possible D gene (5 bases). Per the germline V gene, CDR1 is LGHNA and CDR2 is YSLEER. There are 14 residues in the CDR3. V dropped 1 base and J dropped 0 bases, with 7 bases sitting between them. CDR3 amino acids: CASSQVRVSYEQYF. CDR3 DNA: TGCGCCAGCAGCCAAGTGAGGGTCTCCTACGAGCAGTACTTC.

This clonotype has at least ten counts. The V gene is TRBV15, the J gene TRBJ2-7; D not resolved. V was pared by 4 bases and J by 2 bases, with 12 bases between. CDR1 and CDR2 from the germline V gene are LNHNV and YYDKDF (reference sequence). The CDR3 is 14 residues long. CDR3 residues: CATSNGDWAYEQYF. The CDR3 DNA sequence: TGTGCCACCAGCAATGGGGATTGGGCCTACGAGCAGTACTTC.

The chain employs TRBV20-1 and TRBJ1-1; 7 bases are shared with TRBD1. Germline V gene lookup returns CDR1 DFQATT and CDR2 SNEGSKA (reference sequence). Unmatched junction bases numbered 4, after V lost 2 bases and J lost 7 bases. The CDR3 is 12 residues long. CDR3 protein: CSARQTGYEAFF. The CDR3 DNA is TGCAGTGCTAGACAGACAGGGTATGAAGCTTTCTTT.